The clone carrying this TCR beta chain was seen a few times. Antigen specificity is unknown. Germline and genes: mouse. The read comes to an end 4 residues before the CDR3 does, leaving the germline J gene to fill in the end. The data originate from a study of CD8+ T cells in alopecia areata. Study at large: Graft recipients were approximately 6-10-week-old female C3H/HeJ mice, and donor skin originated from roughly 6-12-month-old C3H/HeJ mice with spontaneous alopecia. Overall study results and limits: With patients, TCR sharing proved less clear than in mice, a difference possibly related to HLA. Lesional scalp displayed greater clonality than normal scalp, most notably in alopecia totalis/universalis. Normal skin's resident alphabeta T cells are also sequenced in scalp samples.

Sorting of pooled cutaneous lymph node cells was based on CD4, CD8alpha, NKG2D, NKG2ACE and other markers. The CDR3 runs to 15 residues. CDR1 and CDR2 from the germline V gene are NSHNY and SYGAGN. V was pared by 1 base and J by 3 bases, with 4 bases of the junction left unmatched. cDNA serving as the sequencing template came from extracted, reverse transcribed RNA. Libraries were prepared by immunoSEQ multiplex PCR; TCRdb keeps only in-frame clonotypes and omits some of them. There are 290,000 or so clones in the sample, none observed a single time. The rearrangement uses TRBV13-1 and TRBJ2-7; 10 bases are shared with TRBD1. This TCR was sampled from a C3H/HeJ mouse with alopecia areata. The MHC haplotype of the strain is H2-k. The specimen was CD4+ T cells sorted from a lymph node. The CDR3 reads CASSDWRDRGYEQYF. The covered CDR3 bases are TGTGCCAGCAGTGATTGGCGGGACAGGGGCTAT.